The T cell receptor (beta chain) under discussion was sequenced for a study of blood T cell repertoires in COVID-19. Study in general: The samples span acute and convalescent COVID-19 from the United States, Italy and Spain. In each case, the material was cDNA or gDNA derived from T cells, B-cell-depleted T cells, or PBMCs.

Regarding this clone: One end of the junction varies from germline; a read error may be responsible.

Per the germline V gene, CDR1 is MGHDK and CDR2 is SYGVNS. The CDR3 has 12 residues. The authors' processing: By means of reference gene primer amplification, nucleated cell counts were estimated. Assay: immunoSEQ multiplex PCR; the TCRdb copy retains only in-frame clones and omits some. The DNA was the basis for D and trimming; V, J and clone size are from that table. The sample yields around 100,000 clones, about 86% seen once. The genes are TRBV25-1 and TRBJ1-2; D possibly corresponds to TRBD1 (5 bases). The TCR sequence derives from a man in his fifties or sixties with acute or convalescent COVID-19. Sequenced material: peripheral blood. CDR3 nucleotides: TGTGCCAGCAGTGGGGGGGACTATGGCCACACCTTC. Protein sequence: CASSGGDYGHTF.